Shown below are 9 T cell receptor beta chains from a single sample sequenced in a study of patients and donors after allogeneic stem cell transplantation. TCRdb reanalysed the RT-PCR reads using MiXCR and keeps one entry per CDR3 protein. This table holds about 90,000 distinct CDR3 sequences, approximately 49% found once. Sample: blood, either unsorted or a sorted T cell fraction (not recorded which). Receptor source: a human donor who was either an allogeneic HSCT recipient or a stem cell or donor lymphocyte infusion donor (not recorded which). It is not recorded whose cells these are; they may come from a transplant donor.

There are a few counts of this clonotype. The V gene is TRBV7-9, the J gene TRBJ1-1; no reliable D call. Germline-derived CDR1 and CDR2 are SEHNR and FQNEAQ (reference sequence). CDR3 size: 9 residues. V was cut by 4 bases and J by 7 bases, with 1 base left in between. CDR3 DNA sequence: TGTGCCAGCAGCTATGAAGCTTTCTTT. The encoded protein is CASSYEAFF.

This chain's CDR3 is CASSPGGSSNQPQHF. Here the CDR3 DNA reads TGTGCCAGCAGCCCCGGGGGTAGCAGCAATCAGCCCCAGCATTTT. The gene calls are TRBV12-3 or TRBV12-4 and TRBJ1-5; possibly TRBD1 for D (5 bases). Deletions cut 6 bases from V and 1 base from J, with 13 bases between. This CDR3 comprises 15 residues.

This chain connects TRBV20-1 to TRBJ2-1, with D hard to call. Looked up from germline, CDR1 is DFQATT and CDR2 is SNEGSKA (reference sequence). The CDR3 contains 16 residues. With 4 bases removed from V and 0 bases from J, the gap between germline ends came to 16 bases. The CDR3 DNA reads TGCAGTGCTATAGCTACCGGCCTGAGCTCCTACAATGAGCAGTTCTTC. Protein product: CSAIATGLSSYNEQFF.

The chain carries TRBV4-3 and TRBJ1-4; weak D call: TRBD1 (5 bases). The CDR3 covers 15 residues. Trimming left V 2 bases short and J 5 bases short, with 12 bases between. Germline V gene data show CDR1 as LGHNA and CDR2 as YSLEER. The CDR3 is CASSQLGRMNEKLFF. The CDR3 DNA reads TGCGCCAGCAGCCAATTGGGACGGATGAATGAAAAACTGTTTTTT.

In its sample, this clonotype is medium-sized (0.01 to 0.1%). The chain carries TRBV9 and TRBJ1-2, with TRBD1 as a possible D gene (6 bases). Germline V lookup: CDR1 SGDLS, CDR2 YYNGEE. This CDR3 has 15 amino acids. V lost 3 bases and J lost 5, with 17 bases in between. CDR3 sequence: CASSAESGGWYGYTF. CDR3 nucleotides: TGTGCCAGCAGCGCAGAGTCGGGGGGCTGGTATGGCTACACCTTC.

This rearrangement joins TRBV9 to TRBJ1-1; no firm D call. This CDR3 has 13 residues. In germline, CDR1 is SGDLS, CDR2 YYNGEE. V was cut by 0 bases and J by 3 bases, with 6 bases left in between. The CDR3 sequence is CASSVDLYTEAFF. The CDR3 coding sequence is TGTGCCAGCAGCGTAGACCTGTACACTGAAGCTTTCTTT. Together with reference TRBV9 and TRBJ1-1, the CDR3 gives the full variable domain: DSGVTQTPKHLITATGQRVTLRCSPRSGDLSVYWYQQSLDQGLQFLIQYYNGEERAKGNILERFSAQQFPDLHSELNLSSLELGDSALYFCASSVDLYTEAFFGQGTRLTVV.

The chain couples TRBV2 to TRBJ1-1; perhaps TRBD1 as D (5 bases). Trimming cost V 2 bases and J 1 base, with 11 bases left between them. Germline values: CDR1 SNHLY, CDR2 FYNNEI. The CDR3 runs to 15 residues. The CDR3 DNA reads TGTGCCAGCAGTGAACCGGGACTTCCGAACACTGAAGCTTTCTTT. This sequence encodes CASSEPGLPNTEAFF.

This sequence joins TRBV6-6 and TRBJ1-2; D is ambiguous. CDR1 is MNHNY and CDR2 is SVGAGI in the germline V gene (reference sequence). Trimming stripped 2 bases from V and 10 bases from J, with 11 bases between. The CDR3 is 12 amino acids. As DNA, the CDR3 is TGTGCCAGCAGTTACGCTCCGCTCGCCTACACCTTC. Translated, it gives CASSYAPLAYTF.

The rearrangement links TRBV4-2 to TRBJ1-6, with D possibly TRBD1 on 6 matching bases. The germline gives CDR1 LGHNA, CDR2 YNFKEQ. CDR3 length: 22 residues. V was cut by 0 bases and J by 0 bases, with 24 bases left in between. In DNA, the CDR3 is TGTGCCAGCAGCCAAGATCGTGTGGTGCCAGGGGATGGTAGCTCCTATAATTCACCCCTCCACTTT. It codes for CASSQDRVVPGDGSSYNSPLHF.